A selection of T cell receptor beta chains follows, all from one sample in a study of T-cell reconstitution after alpha-beta-depleted transplantation in children. TCRdb re-analysed the PCR reads in MiXCR, keeping a single row per CDR3 protein. This sample carries 300,000 to 400,000 distinct CDR3 sequences, about a sixth of them seen once, and the ten largest clones take about 41%. The material sequenced was PBMCs, mostly from graft donor cells, taken 360 days after TCRalphabeta/CD19-depleted stem cell transplant. Receptors originate from a male patient aged 2-15 years who had a stem cell transplant for acute lymphoblastic leukemia, so the T cells may come from the graft donor. CDR3s include the opening cysteine and the closing phenylalanine or tryptophan. The D gene is left open where the match is weak. Clone size is given for some rows only: seen once, a few or many times, or a class if the clone is expanded.

d_gene	len	v_gene	abundance	j_gene	CDR3aa	CDR3nt
.	15	TRBV4-1	.	TRBJ1-2	CASSPRQEANYGYTF	TGCGCCAGCAGTCCTCGACAGGAAGCTAACTATGGCTACACCTTC
.	15	TRBV5-4	few	TRBJ2-2	CASSSPTGDHGELFF	TGTGCCAGCAGCTCCCCAACGGGAGATCACGGGGAGCTGTTTTTT
.	14	TRBV18	.	TRBJ2-5	CASSPPAVVETQYF	TGTGCCAGCTCACCACCGGCCGTCGTAGAGACCCAGTACTTC
.	13	TRBV9	many	TRBJ1-6	CASRKNEGSPLHF	TGTGCCAGCAGGAAGAATGAGGGGTCACCCCTCCACTTT
.	14	TRBV9	.	TRBJ2-4	CASSARGGQNIQYF	TGTGCCAGCAGCGCACGAGGAGGGCAAAACATTCAGTACTTC
.	12	TRBV4-1	few	TRBJ2-5	CASSLIGGTQYF	TGCGCCAGCAGCCTAATTGGGGGGACCCAGTACTTC
.	12	TRBV29-1	few	TRBJ2-1	CSVDFYANEQFF	TGCAGCGTAGACTTCTACGCCAATGAGCAGTTCTTC
.	12	TRBV28	many	TRBJ2-7	CASGNRAYEQYF	TGTGCCAGCGGAAACAGGGCGTACGAGCAGTACTTC
.	10	TRBV20-1	many	TRBJ2-3	CSARQDTQYF	TGCAGTGCTAGGCAAGATACGCAGTATTTT
.	15	TRBV12-3/TRBV12-4	.	TRBJ2-1	CASIRTTPGGNEQFF	TGTGCCAGCATTAGGACTACTCCCGGGGGCAATGAGCAGTTCTTC
.	11	TRBV28	.	TRBJ2-7	CASSTHYEQYF	TGTGCCAGCAGTACTCACTACGAGCAGTACTTC
TRBD2	16	TRBV20-1	many	TRBJ2-3	CSAPPRLAGGPDTQYF	TGCAGTGCCCCACCCCGACTAGCGGGAGGGCCAGATACGCAGTATTTT
.	13	TRBV10-3	many	TRBJ2-1	CAISDEGGNEQFF	TGTGCCATCAGTGACGAAGGTGGCAATGAGCAGTTCTTC
TRBD1	14	TRBV12-3/TRBV12-4	.	TRBJ2-2	CASTQGQVYGELFF	TGTGCCAGCACCCAGGGACAGGTGTACGGGGAGCTGTTTTTT
.	12	TRBV3-1	.	TRBJ2-1	CASSPHNDEQFF	TGTGCCAGCAGTCCACATAACGATGAGCAGTTCTTC
.	14	TRBV4-2	many	TRBJ2-2	CASSQARNTGELFF	TGTGCCAGCAGCCAGGCTAGAAACACCGGGGAGCTGTTTTTT
TRBD1	15	TRBV20-1	few	TRBJ2-2	CSAGRTGAITGELFF	TGCAGTGCTGGAAGGACAGGGGCGATCACCGGGGAGCTGTTTTTT
TRBD2	16	TRBV4-2	.	TRBJ2-1	CASSQEGLAKDNEQFF	TGTGCCAGCAGCCAAGAAGGACTAGCGAAAGACAATGAGCAGTTCTTC
.	14	TRBV6-2/TRBV6-3	few	TRBJ2-2	CASSSKPNTGELFF	TGTGCCAGCAGTTCAAAGCCCAACACCGGGGAGCTGTTTTTT
.	13	TRBV12-3/TRBV12-4	many	TRBJ1-6	CASSLRVNSPLHF	TGTGCCAGCAGTTTACGAGTTAATTCACCCCTCCACTTT
TRBD1	12	TRBV30	.	TRBJ2-7	CAWGQGAYEQYF	TGTGCCTGGGGACAGGGGGCCTACGAGCAGTACTTC
.	15	TRBV10-3	few	TRBJ2-6	CAIAGQLTGANVLTF	TGTGCCATCGCAGGACAACTCACAGGGGCCAACGTCCTGACTTTC
.	16	TRBV6-5	few	TRBJ2-7	CASSYSMGGGSYEQYF	TGTGCCAGCAGTTACTCGATGGGAGGCGGCTCCTACGAGCAGTACTTC
.	15	TRBV5-6	.	TRBJ2-3	CASSLEPVITDTQYF	TGTGCCAGCAGCCTCGAACCCGTGATCACAGATACGCAGTATTTT
.	11	TRBV11-2	.	TRBJ1-1	CASSRGPEAFF	TGTGCCAGCAGCCGGGGACCTGAAGCTTTCTTT
TRBD2	15	TRBV28	.	TRBJ2-3	CASLGRGHRTDTQYF	TGTGCCAGCCTGGGGAGGGGCCATCGCACAGATACGCAGTATTTT
.	14	TRBV10-3	many	TRBJ2-2	CAIRRLAFTGELFF	TGTGCCATCAGGAGACTGGCGTTCACCGGGGAGCTGTTTTTT
TRBD1	16	TRBV5-1	.	TRBJ1-6	CASSNGQGGSGSPLHF	TGCGCCAGCAGCAACGGACAGGGAGGTTCGGGATCACCCCTCCACTTT
.	13	TRBV28	.	TRBJ1-2	CASSRPGNYGYTF	TGTGCCAGCAGTCGCCCAGGCAACTATGGCTACACCTTC
TRBD2	15	TRBV20-1	few	TRBJ2-3	CSASTSGTFTDTQYF	TGCAGTGCATCGACTAGCGGGACTTTCACAGATACGCAGTATTTT
TRBD2	15	TRBV20-1	few	TRBJ2-5	CSASWASGRLETQYF	TGCAGTGCTAGTTGGGCTAGCGGGAGATTAGAGACCCAGTACTTC
TRBD2	13	TRBV20-1	few	TRBJ2-7	CSAPSGSGYEQYF	TGCAGTGCCCCTAGCGGGAGTGGCTACGAGCAGTACTTC
.	12	TRBV29-1	.	TRBJ2-5	CSVTKGQETQYF	TGCAGCGTGACGAAGGGGCAAGAGACCCAGTACTTC
.	16	TRBV7-9	many	TRBJ1-2	CASSLSGARDRQARSF	TGTGCCAGCAGCTTAAGTGGGGCGCGGGACCGCCAAGCCCGATCCTTC
.	14	TRBV3-1	once	TRBJ2-1	CASSQGGGYNEQFF	TGTGCCAGCAGCCAGGGGGGTGGGTACAATGAGCAGTTCTTC
.	14	TRBV20-1	few	TRBJ1-2	CSAFDRRTNYGYTF	TGCAGTGCTTTCGACAGGAGAACTAACTATGGCTACACCTTC
.	17	TRBV12-3/TRBV12-4	many	TRBJ2-2	CASSTRGRLTNTGELFF	TGTGCCAGCAGTACCCGGGGTAGACTAACGAACACCGGGGAGCTGTTTTTT
TRBD1	20	TRBV3-1	many	TRBJ1-4	CASSQDLPTGGVMANEKLFF	TGTGCCAGCAGCCAAGACCTCCCGACAGGGGGGGTAATGGCGAATGAAAAACTGTTTTTT
.	15	TRBV20-1	many	TRBJ2-2	CSALRGHINTGELFF	TGCAGTGCCCTCAGGGGACACATTAACACCGGGGAGCTGTTTTTT
.	17	TRBV12-3/TRBV12-4	.	TRBJ1-6	CASSFPAWQGSDSPLHF	TGTGCCAGCAGTTTCCCTGCCTGGCAGGGATCTGATTCACCCCTCCACTTT